The T cell receptor (beta chain) under discussion was sequenced for a study of regulatory T cells in long-lasting Graves disease. This clonotype was seen a few times. Germline V CDR1 and CDR2: MNHEY, SVGAGI. Deletions cut 1 base from V and 1 base from J, with 8 bases between. The CDR3 has 15 amino acids. To make TCR beta libraries, researchers used iRepertoire HTBI primers and Arm-PCR of CDR3 regions. TCRdb analysed the multiplex PCR reads with MiXCR anew, one entry per CDR3 protein. Altogether approximately 690,000 distinct CDR3 sequences are present, 25% to 35% being singletons, with the ten largest covering roughly 41%. The time point: persistent/refractory GD, antithyroid drugs over 5 years with positive TRAb. Construction of the TCR library relied on RNA isolated from PBMCs.

The sample was peripheral blood mononuclear cells (PBMCs), taken when the disease was refractory, from a patient treated with antithyroid drugs. This sequence was found in a female donor with Graves disease. This sequence joins TRBV6-5 and TRBJ1-5; D not resolved. Here the CDR3 reads CASSYYVTSNQPQHF. CDR3 nucleotide sequence: TGTGCCAGCAGTTACTATGTTACGAGCAATCAGCCCCAGCATTTT.